Listed here is a single T cell receptor (beta chain). The data originate from a study of cytomegalovirus exposure and HLA in healthy donors. A multiplex PCR was run with 60 Vbeta primers and 13 Jbeta primers. Sequencing was performed with immunoSEQ multiplex PCR; in TCRdb, only in-frame clones are kept and a portion is missing. The sample lists around 210,000 clones, roughly 81% occurring once. Those who donated were healthy bone marrow donors. Source material: PBMCs. The source is a girl aged 2 to 10 in good health and CMV-seronegative.

The chain's CDR3 is CASKDSSGANVLTF. The CDR3 coding sequence is TGTGCCAGTAAGGACAGCTCTGGGGCCAACGTCCTGACTTTC. The V call is TRBV19, the J call TRBJ2-6; D possibly corresponds to TRBD1 (6 bases). V was clipped by 7 bases and J by 0 bases, with 7 bases between them. The germline V gene has CDR1 LNHDA and CDR2 SQIVND (reference sequence). The CDR3 is 14 residues long.